One TCR beta chain is described in this entry. The antigen is undetermined. At one of its ends the junction is not consistent with the germline gene, which may arise from a read error. This sample was taken from a study of post-analysis software for immune sequencing data. At the level of the study: The courses of disease that were included comprised relapsing-remitting, secondary progressive and progressive-relapsing multiple sclerosis. General study findings and limits: In multiple sclerosis, normalized Chao1 diversity was significantly below that of controls. There were five or six TRBV segments more frequent in patients than controls, and TRBV5-6, TRBV5-1 and TRBV20-1 were among them.

The CDR3 covers 15 residues. From germline, CDR1 is LNHNV and CDR2 YYDKDF (reference sequence). Built from TCR beta cDNA, the libraries had unique molecular identifiers in them. Input amounts of 1 to 10 million T cells were used. These gave roughly 500,000 cDNA molecules, so each molecule approximated one T cell. Each CDR3 protein is one row after TCRdb ran MiXCR on the PCR reads. Of over 150,000 distinct CDR3 sequences listed, 30% are singletons. This TCR derives from a girl aged 10-17 years with multiple sclerosis. The sequenced sample consisted of blood. The chain recombines TRBV15 with TRBJ2-2; D might be TRBD1 or TRBD2, each matching 7 bases. The CDR3 region has the DNA TGTGCCACCAGTGCAGACAGGGAGGGCACCGGGGAGCGGTTTTTT. Its protein product is CATSADREGTGERFF.